Shown below are 15 T cell receptor beta chains from a single sample sequenced in a study of monozygotic twins with inflammatory bowel disease. TCRdb reprocessed the 5' RACE reads and stores each CDR3 protein as one record, lacking DNA. The sample table sets out 140,000 to 150,000 distinct CDR3 sequences. Sequencing was performed on blood. Receptors were obtained from a human donor with ulcerative colitis or Crohn's disease, or a healthy co-twin of an affected twin (not recorded which).

The V call is TRBV7-9, the J call TRBJ2-3; the D gene TCRdb calls, TRBD2, cannot be checked with no DNA. This CDR3 has 17 amino acids. CDR1 and CDR2 from the germline V gene are SEHNR and FQNEAQ (reference sequence). The CDR3 protein is CASSLQGRGGGADTQYF.

The chain links TRBV5-1 to TRBJ2-7; TCRdb outputs TRBD1, but without DNA this stays unchecked. Germline V lookup: CDR1 SGHRS, CDR2 YFSETQ. This CDR3 contains 15 residues. The CDR3 spells CASSLDGQVSYEQYF.

The chain has TRBV20-1 and TRBJ2-1; the TCRdb call, TRBD2, lacks DNA for checking. The CDR3 spans 13 residues. CDR1 and CDR2 from the germline V gene are DFQATT and SNEGSKA (reference sequence). The CDR3 sequence is CSTGTSGRVEQFF.

V usage is TRBV5-1 and J usage is TRBJ2-1; as DNA is missing, the TRBD1 call by TCRdb cannot be tested. Germline V gives CDR1 SGHRS, CDR2 YFSETQ. This CDR3 contains 15 residues. The CDR3 protein is CASSTRQGNYNEQFF.

V is TRBV10-2 and J is TRBJ2-7. The CDR3 is made up of 13 amino acids. Germline V gene lookup returns CDR1 WSHSY and CDR2 SAAADI. The CDR3 reads CASCSGSSYEQYF.

The rearrangement uses TRBV12-3 or TRBV12-4 and TRBJ2-3; the TRBD2 assignment by TCRdb is unverifiable without DNA. This CDR3 region has 15 residues. CDR3 sequence: CASSYPSGNLDTQYF.

The chain is built from TRBV18 and TRBJ2-6. Germline assignment: CDR1 KGHSH and CDR2 LQKENI. There are 14 residues in the CDR3. This CDR3 reads CASSPGTGANVLTF.

This chain's CDR3 is CASSIGEDPYNEQFF. The rearrangement joins TRBV19 to TRBJ2-1. This CDR3 is built from 15 residues. In germline, CDR1 is LNHDA, CDR2 SQIVND (reference sequence). The variable domain in full, completed from reference TRBV19 and TRBJ2-1, reads DGGITQSPKYLFRKEGQNVTLSCEQNLNHDAMYWYRQDPGQGLRLIYYSQIVNDFQKGDIAEGYSVSREKKESFPLTVTSAQKNPTAFYLCASSIGEDPYNEQFFGPGTRLTVL.

The genes are TRBV24-1 and TRBJ2-1; TCRdb's D gene call, TRBD1, goes unchecked for lack of DNA. The CDR3 length is 21 residues. Per the germline V gene, CDR1 is KGHDR and CDR2 is SFDVKD. CDR3: CATSGPGTKTGRGSSYNEQFF.

This sequence joins TRBV18 and TRBJ1-1. This CDR3 spans 15 amino acids. CDR1 is KGHSH, CDR2 LQKENI, per germline. CDR3 amino acids: CASSPPLVGNTEAFF. Looking up the rest from reference TRBV18 and TRBJ1-1 gives the full variable domain: NAGVMQNPRHLVRRRGQEARLRCSPMKGHSHVYWYRQLPEEGLKFMVYLQKENIIDESGMPKERFSAEFPKEGPSILRIQQVVRGDSAAYFCASSPPLVGNTEAFFGQGTRLTVV.

V is TRBV29-1 and J is TRBJ2-1; lacking DNA, the TRBD2 call made by TCRdb goes unchecked. The CDR3 is 15 amino acids. Per germline, CDR1 SQVTM and CDR2 ANQGSEA. CDR3 amino acids: CSVEGGTSGRSEQFF.

This chain links TRBV11-2 with TRBJ2-1; the D gene TCRdb calls, TRBD1, cannot be checked with no DNA. The CDR3 extends over 16 amino acids. In germline, CDR1 is SGHAT, CDR2 FQNNGV. The CDR3 spells CASSLSWTVSYNEQFF.

This chain connects TRBV25-1 to TRBJ2-2; absent DNA, TCRdb's TRBD1 call cannot be checked. The CDR3 length is 17 residues. CDR1 is MGHDK and CDR2 is SYGVNS in the germline V gene. The CDR3 loop is CASSEFFQGAVTGELFF.

The chain combines TRBV19 with TRBJ1-1; TCRdb lists TRBD1, though no DNA is available to test this call. Germline loops: CDR1 LNHDA, CDR2 SQIVND (reference sequence). This CDR3 is built from 16 residues. The CDR3 region is CASSPGTGGMNTEAFF. The variable domain in full, completed from reference TRBV19 and TRBJ1-1, reads DGGITQSPKYLFRKEGQNVTLSCEQNLNHDAMYWYRQDPGQGLRLIYYSQIVNDFQKGDIAEGYSVSREKKESFPLTVTSAQKNPTAFYLCASSPGTGGMNTEAFFGQGTRLTVV.

The chain couples TRBV18 to TRBJ2-4; TCRdb calls TRBD2, which cannot be checked without DNA. Looked up from germline, CDR1 is KGHSH and CDR2 is LQKENI. This CDR3 is 12 amino acids long. This CDR3 reads CASSRQEDIQYF.